What follows are 30 T cell receptor beta chains derived from one specimen sequenced in a study of blood T cell repertoires in COVID-19. The table came from immunoSEQ multiplex PCR; TCRdb's copy has only in-frame clones and leaves some out. The table includes more than 300,000 clones, about nine tenths detected once. Material for sequencing was peripheral blood. Receptor source: a woman in her seventies with COVID-19, enrolled during active disease.

The chain joins TRBV3-1 (or the pseudogene TRBV3-2) to TRBJ1-2; D not resolved. V lost 6 bases and J 6 bases, leaving 23 bases between the germline ends. This CDR3 is built from 16 residues. CDR1 LGHDT and CDR2 YNNKEL come from the germline V gene (reference sequence). Here the CDR3 DNA reads TGTGCCAGCAGTCATTCGTTGAGGGTCTTAGTCGATGGCTACACCTTC. Translating it yields CASSHSLRVLVDGYTF.

The chain is built from TRBV10-3 and TRBJ2-7; 11 bases line up with TRBD1. CDR3 length: 12 residues. Germline V CDR1 and CDR2: ENHRY, SYGVKD. V lost 8 bases, J lost 7 bases, and 4 bases stayed unmatched. CDR3 region: CAIWDRGYEQYF. The CDR3 DNA follows: TGTGCCATCTGGGACAGGGGGTATGAGCAGTACTTC.

CDR3 sequence reads: CASSLTGEAEVYEQYF. CDR3 nucleotides: TGCGCCAGCAGCTTAACAGGGGAGGCGGAGGTCTACGAGCAGTACTTC. The chain couples TRBV4-1 to TRBJ2-7; weak D call: TRBD1 (7 bases). Germline V gene sequence: CDR1 MGHRA, CDR2 YSYEKL. Trimming took off 5 bases at V and 3 bases at J, with 20 bases between the two ends. The CDR3 extends over 16 amino acids.

CDR3 sequence (DNA): TGTGCCAGCTCACCAGGACAGGGTGTTACTGAAGCTTTCTTT. Its translation: CASSPGQGVTEAFF. The chain joins TRBV18 to TRBJ1-1; 8 nucleotides agree with TRBD1. The CDR3 has 14 amino acids. V dropped 2 bases and J dropped 5; count of bases not matched to a gene: 4. Germline V gives CDR1 KGHSH, CDR2 LQKENI.

V is TRBV4-1 and J is TRBJ1-5, with D perhaps TRBD1 (5 bases). CDR3 length: 17 amino acids. CDR1 and CDR2 from the germline V gene are MGHRA and YSYEKL. V was trimmed by 1 base and J by 0 bases, leaving 13 bases between them. CDR3 sequence reads: CASSQGFQGNSNQPQHF. Written as DNA, the CDR3 is TGCGCCAGCAGCCAAGGGTTTCAGGGAAATAGCAATCAGCCCCAGCATTTT.

The chain combines TRBV7-2 with TRBJ1-2, with D unclear. CDR3 length: 15 residues. The V gene's germline CDR1 is SGHTA and CDR2 FQGNSA. Deletions cut 5 bases from V and 4 bases from J, with 17 bases between. The CDR3 DNA is TGTGCCAGCAGCCTGAGACGGGCGGACTTCTATGGCTACACCTTC. Its translation: CASSLRRADFYGYTF. Drawing the rest from reference TRBV7-2 and TRBJ1-2, the complete variable domain is GAGVSQSPSNKVTEKGKDVELRCDPISGHTALYWYRQSLGQGLEFLIYFQGNSAPDKSGLPSDRFSAERTGGSVSTLTIQRTQQEDSAVYLCASSLRRADFYGYTFGSGTRLTVV.

This rearrangement joins TRBV24-1 to TRBJ2-7, with 9 bases identical to TRBD2. Germline V CDR1 and CDR2: KGHDR, SFDVKD. This CDR3 comprises 15 residues. After removal of 5 bases from V and 3 bases from J, the junction contained 7 bases not matched to a gene. The DNA for the CDR3 is TGTGCCACCAGTGCCCCCGGGACTAGCATCTACGAGCAGTACTTC. Translated, it gives CATSAPGTSIYEQYF.

V usage is TRBV9 and J usage is TRBJ1-3, with 10 bases aligning to TRBD1. The germline gives CDR1 SGDLS, CDR2 YYNGEE. The CDR3 runs 16 residues. J was trimmed by 3 bases and V by 3 bases; bases with no gene match: 6. The CDR3 DNA follows: TGTGCCAGCAGCGGACCGGGACAGGGGAATGGAAACACCATATATTTT. It translates to CASSGPGQGNGNTIYF.

J is TRBJ1-1 and V is TRBV25-1, with a tentative D call TRBD1 (5 bases). Trimming cost V 6 bases and J 1 base, with 6 bases left between them. The germline V gene has CDR1 MGHDK and CDR2 SYGVNS. CDR3 size: 12 residues. The CDR3 sequence is CASRRGNTEAFF. In DNA form, the CDR3 reads TGTGCCAGCAGAAGGGGGAACACTGAAGCTTTCTTT.

The chain links TRBV18 to TRBJ2-2, with TRBD2 identical over 8 bases. V lost 3 bases, J lost 4 bases, and 7 bases stayed unmatched. Germline V gene lookup returns CDR1 KGHSH and CDR2 LQKENI. The CDR3 runs 16 residues. The chain's CDR3 is CASSPQERGSTGELFF. CDR3 coding DNA: TGTGCCAGCTCACCCCAGGAGCGGGGGAGCACCGGGGAGCTGTTTTTT. Drawing the rest from reference TRBV18 and TRBJ2-2, the complete variable domain is NAGVMQNPRHLVRRRGQEARLRCSPMKGHSHVYWYRQLPEEGLKFMVYLQKENIIDESGMPKERFSAEFPKEGPSILRIQQVVRGDSAAYFCASSPQERGSTGELFFGEGSRLTVL.

The chain couples TRBV27 to TRBJ1-2; 8 bases agree with TRBD1. Trimming at V came to 5 bases and at J to 3 bases, leaving 2 bases not matched to a gene. Germline V gene data show CDR1 as MNHEY and CDR2 as SMNVEV (reference sequence). The CDR3 loop spans 13 amino acids. The CDR3 loop reads CASSTDRDYGYTF. CDR3 in DNA: TGTGCCAGCAGTACGGACAGGGACTATGGCTACACCTTC.

The gene calls are TRBV18 and TRBJ1-3; no definite D call. V lost 3 bases and J lost 0, with 6 bases in between. Looked up from germline, CDR1 is KGHSH and CDR2 is LQKENI. The CDR3 runs to 14 residues. In DNA, the CDR3 is TGTGCCAGCTCACCCGGGATCTCTGGAAACACCATATATTTT. This encodes CASSPGISGNTIYF.

This sequence joins TRBV5-1 and TRBJ1-1; possibly TRBD1 for D (5 bases). CDR1 and CDR2 (germline): SGHRS, YFSETQ. The CDR3 is 15 residues long. V lost 2 bases to trimming and J lost 1 base, with 12 bases between them. CDR3 DNA: TGCGCCAGCAGCTTTCAGGGCCCTTCGAACACTGAAGCTTTCTTT. This codes for CASSFQGPSNTEAFF.

Turning to this clone: This same CDR3 is encoded by further DNA sequences in the sample. DNA for the CDR3: TGCGCCAGCAGCTCGACAGTGAACACTGAAGCTTTCTTT. This sequence encodes CASSSTVNTEAFF. This rearrangement joins TRBV5-1 to TRBJ1-1, with D perhaps TRBD1 (5 bases). V lost 3 bases to trimming and J lost 0 bases, with 6 bases between them. The CDR3 loop spans 13 amino acids. The V gene's germline CDR1 is SGHRS and CDR2 YFSETQ.

This clone was picked up one time. V is TRBV5-1 and J is TRBJ1-1; D might be TRBD1 (5 bases). The CDR3 is 14 amino acids. The V and J ends lost 3 bases and 0 bases respectively, with 9 bases between them. The V gene's germline CDR1 is SGHRS and CDR2 YFSETQ. The CDR3 DNA reads TGCGCCAGCAGCTCGTCAGGGATGAACACTGAAGCTTTCTTT. This translates into CASSSSGMNTEAFF.

V gene TRBV7-2 combines with J gene TRBJ1-1, with 7 positions matching TRBD1. There are 14 residues in the CDR3. Germline values: CDR1 SGHTA, CDR2 FQGNSA. V lost 5 bases to trimming and J lost 3 bases; unmatched junction nucleotides: 6. CDR3 bases: TGTGCCAGCAGCGAACAGGGGTCGTACACTGAAGCTTTCTTT. Its translation is CASSEQGSYTEAFF.

The V gene is TRBV18, the J gene TRBJ2-1; 7 bases agree with TRBD2. Trimming removed 3 bases from V and 4 bases from J; junction bases left unmatched: 3. CDR3 length: 14 amino acids. Germline V gene sequence: CDR1 KGHSH, CDR2 LQKENI. DNA of the CDR3: TGTGCCAGCTCACCGACTAGCACATACAATGAGCAGTTCTTC. Protein: CASSPTSTYNEQFF.

This clone was detected a few times. J is TRBJ1-6 and V is TRBV24-1; no clear D. Germline V gene sequence: CDR1 KGHDR, CDR2 SFDVKD. Deletions cut 9 bases from V and 1 base from J, with 9 bases between. The CDR3 has 14 amino acids. CDR3 sequence: CATSEGSYNSPLHF. In DNA, the CDR3 is TGTGCCACCTCCGAGGGTTCCTATAATTCACCCCTCCACTTT.

The rearrangement joins TRBV10-3 to TRBJ2-3; 11 nucleotides match TRBD2. The J segment lost 8 bases and the V segment lost 3 bases, leaving 10 bases of the junction unmatched. This CDR3 comprises 16 residues. Germline assignment: CDR1 ENHRY and CDR2 SYGVKD. CDR3 sequence reads: CAISDTGLAGRGTQYF. As DNA, the CDR3 is TGTGCCATCAGTGATACAGGACTAGCGGGTCGAGGTACGCAGTATTTT.

The chain employs TRBV30 and TRBJ1-1; D ambiguous. The CDR3 is 15 residues long. Trimming took off 0 bases at V and 4 bases at J, with 15 bases between the two ends. CDR1 and CDR2 (germline): GTSNPN, SVGIG (reference sequence). The CDR3 loop reads CAWSVRAGMITEAFF. The DNA of the CDR3 is TGTGCCTGGAGTGTACGGGCGGGGATGATCACTGAAGCTTTCTTT.

DNA for the CDR3: TGTGCCAGTTCGGACAGGGTGGGTAATTCACCCCTCCACTTT. Protein sequence: CASSDRVGNSPLHF. The chain combines TRBV19 with TRBJ1-6, with 8 bases fitting TRBD1. The V gene end was trimmed by 8 bases and the J gene end by 6 bases; junction bases not matched to a gene: 6. This CDR3 region has 14 residues. CDR1 is LNHDA, CDR2 SQIVND, per germline (reference sequence). The full variable domain, rest sourced from reference TRBV19 and TRBJ1-6, is DGGITQSPKYLFRKEGQNVTLSCEQNLNHDAMYWYRQDPGQGLRLIYYSQIVNDFQKGDIAEGYSVSREKKESFPLTVTSAQKNPTAFYLCASSDRVGNSPLHFGNGTRLTVT.

This clone has a handful of counts. The genes are TRBV11-2 and TRBJ2-7; TRBD1 matches at 8 bases. Germline CDR1 SGHAT, CDR2 FQNNGV. Losses at the gene ends were 0 bases for V and 0 bases for J; bases not matched to a gene: 4. The CDR3 consists of 16 residues. The CDR3 sequence is CASSLETGGSSYEQYF. CDR3 nucleotide sequence: TGTGCCAGCAGCTTAGAAACAGGGGGTAGCTCCTACGAGCAGTACTTC.

This rearrangement joins TRBV24-1 to TRBJ1-2; D is perhaps TRBD1 (5 bases). Trimming removed 9 bases at V and 8 bases at J, with 12 bases between. This CDR3 region has 11 residues. Germline CDR1 reads KGHDR; CDR2 reads SFDVKD. For the CDR3, the DNA is TGTGCCACCTATGGGGCGGGAGGCTACACCTTC. Translated: CATYGAGGYTF.

The chain joins TRBV11-2 to TRBJ2-1, with D uncertain. Germline V lookup: CDR1 SGHAT, CDR2 FQNNGV. The CDR3 is made up of 12 amino acids. V dropped 4 bases and J dropped 7 bases, with 8 bases sitting between them. The CDR3 DNA follows: TGTGCCAGCAGCTCTCTCGAGAATGAGCAGTTCTTC. Its translation is CASSSLENEQFF.

This clone showed up just a few times. The rearrangement uses TRBV7-2 and TRBJ1-1; D is ambiguous. The CDR3 has 14 residues. Germline lookup yields CDR1 SGHTA and CDR2 FQGNSA. V was cut by 2 bases and J by 5 bases, with 12 bases left in between. CDR3 in amino acids: CASSLQAGRTEAFF. The CDR3 coding sequence is TGTGCCAGCAGCTTACAGGCAGGCAGAACTGAAGCTTTCTTT. Filled out from reference TRBV7-2 and TRBJ1-1, the complete variable domain reads GAGVSQSPSNKVTEKGKDVELRCDPISGHTALYWYRQSLGQGLEFLIYFQGNSAPDKSGLPSDRFSAERTGGSVSTLTIQRTQQEDSAVYLCASSLQAGRTEAFFGQGTRLTVV.

The rearrangement uses TRBV5-6 and TRBJ2-3; D possibly corresponds to TRBD2 (5 bases). CDR3 length: 15 residues. Germline CDR1 SGHDT, CDR2 YYEEEE. V was shortened by 2 bases and J by 5 bases, with 15 bases between the two germline ends. The CDR3 coding sequence is TGTGCCAGCAGCTTCGATCCCCGGGCGGGAGATACGCAGTATTTT. Amino acid sequence: CASSFDPRAGDTQYF.

The chain uses TRBV28 and TRBJ1-1; 8 positions agree with TRBD1. The CDR3 consists of 15 residues. J was trimmed by 4 bases and V by 6 bases; bases with no gene match: 10. From germline, CDR1 is MDHEN and CDR2 SYDVKM. As DNA, the CDR3 is TGTGCCAGCAGCCCTGGACAGGGCTTGGGCACTGAAGCTTTCTTT. The encoded protein is CASSPGQGLGTEAFF.

The chain uses TRBV10-1 and TRBJ2-2; 9 bases map to TRBD2. V gave up 0 bases and J gave up 4 bases; unmatched junction bases: 6. This CDR3 is built from 17 residues. Germline V CDR1 and CDR2: WNHNN, SYGVQD (reference sequence). The CDR3, as DNA: TGCGCCAGCAGTGAGTCGAAAGGCGGGAGGGGCACCGGGGAGCTGTTTTTT. The encoded protein is CASSESKGGRGTGELFF.

The chain has TRBV5-1 and TRBJ1-1, with TRBD1 matching over 11 bases. The germline gives CDR1 SGHRS, CDR2 YFSETQ. The CDR3 length is 15 residues. J was trimmed by 2 bases and V by 6 bases; bases with no gene match: 6. The CDR3 loop is CASTERTGGNTEAFF. For the CDR3, the DNA is TGCGCCAGCACCGAGAGGACAGGGGGCAACACTGAAGCTTTCTTT. Combining the CDR3 with reference TRBV5-1 and TRBJ1-1 gives the whole variable domain KAGVTQTPRYLIKTRGQQVTLSCSPISGHRSVSWYQQTPGQGLQFLFEYFSETQRNKGNFPGRFSGRQFSNSRSEMNVSTLELGDSALYLCASTERTGGNTEAFFGQGTRLTVV.

This clone was observed a few times. This chain uses TRBV19 with TRBJ2-5, with 9 bases that match TRBD2. V lost 5 bases, J lost 1 base, and 8 bases stayed unmatched. Germline V lookup: CDR1 LNHDA, CDR2 SQIVND (reference sequence). The CDR3 extends over 16 amino acids. Here the CDR3 DNA reads TGTGCCAGTAGTCCCCGGGTAGCGGGGGCCCAAGAGACCCAGTACTTC. It encodes CASSPRVAGAQETQYF.